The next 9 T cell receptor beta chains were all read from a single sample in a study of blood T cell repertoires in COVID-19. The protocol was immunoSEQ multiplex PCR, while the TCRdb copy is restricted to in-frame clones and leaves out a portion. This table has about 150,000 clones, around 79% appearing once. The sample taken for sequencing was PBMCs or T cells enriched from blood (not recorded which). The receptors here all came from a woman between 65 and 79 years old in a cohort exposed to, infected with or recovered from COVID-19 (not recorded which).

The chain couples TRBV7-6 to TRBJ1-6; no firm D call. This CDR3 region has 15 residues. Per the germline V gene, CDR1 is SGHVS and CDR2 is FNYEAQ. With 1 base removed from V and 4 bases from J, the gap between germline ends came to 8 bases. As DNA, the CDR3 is TGTGCCAGCAGCTTAGAGCGATCGTATAATTCACCCCTCCACTTT. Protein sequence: CASSLERSYNSPLHF.

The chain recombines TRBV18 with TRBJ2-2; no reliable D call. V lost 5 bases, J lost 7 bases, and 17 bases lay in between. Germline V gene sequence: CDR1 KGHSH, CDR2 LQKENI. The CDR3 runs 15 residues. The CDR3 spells CASSAGSTADGELFF. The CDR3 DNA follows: TGTGCCAGCTCAGCCGGGTCTACTGCCGACGGGGAGCTGTTTTTT.

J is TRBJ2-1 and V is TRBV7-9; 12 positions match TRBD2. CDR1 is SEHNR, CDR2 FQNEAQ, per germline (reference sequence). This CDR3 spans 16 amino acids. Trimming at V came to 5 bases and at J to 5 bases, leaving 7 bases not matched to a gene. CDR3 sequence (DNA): TGTGCCAGCAGCCCCGGGCTAGCGGGAGGGAACAATGAGCAGTTCTTC. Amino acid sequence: CASSPGLAGGNNEQFF.

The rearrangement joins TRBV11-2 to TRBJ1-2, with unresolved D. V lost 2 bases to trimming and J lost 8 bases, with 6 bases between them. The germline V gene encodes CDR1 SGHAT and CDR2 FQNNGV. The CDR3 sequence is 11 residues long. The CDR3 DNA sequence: TGTGCCAGCAGCTTATACAGCGGCTACACCTTC. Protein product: CASSLYSGYTF. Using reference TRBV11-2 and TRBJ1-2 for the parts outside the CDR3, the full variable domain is EAGVAQSPRYKIIEKRQSVAFWCNPISGHATLYWYQQILGQGPKLLIQFQNNGVVDDSQLPKDRFSAERLKGVDSTLKIQPAKLEDSAVYLCASSLYSGYTFGSGTRLTVV.

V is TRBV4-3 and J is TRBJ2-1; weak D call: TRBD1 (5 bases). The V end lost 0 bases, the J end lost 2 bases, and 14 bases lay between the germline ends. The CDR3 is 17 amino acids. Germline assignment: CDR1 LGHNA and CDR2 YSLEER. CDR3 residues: CASSQDMAGPPYNEQFF. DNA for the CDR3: TGCGCCAGCAGCCAAGATATGGCAGGGCCCCCCTACAATGAGCAGTTCTTC.

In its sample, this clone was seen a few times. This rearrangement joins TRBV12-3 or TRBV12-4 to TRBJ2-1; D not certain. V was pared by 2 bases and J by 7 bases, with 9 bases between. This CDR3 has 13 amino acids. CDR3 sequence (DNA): TGTGCCAGCAGTTTAACCCAGCGTAATGAGCAGTTCTTC. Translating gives CASSLTQRNEQFF.

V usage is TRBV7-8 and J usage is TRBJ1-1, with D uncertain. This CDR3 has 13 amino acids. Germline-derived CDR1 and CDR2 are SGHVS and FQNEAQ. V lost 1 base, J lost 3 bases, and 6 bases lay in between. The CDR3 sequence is CASSLDGDTEAFF. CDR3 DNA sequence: TGTGCCAGCAGCTTAGATGGAGACACTGAAGCTTTCTTT.

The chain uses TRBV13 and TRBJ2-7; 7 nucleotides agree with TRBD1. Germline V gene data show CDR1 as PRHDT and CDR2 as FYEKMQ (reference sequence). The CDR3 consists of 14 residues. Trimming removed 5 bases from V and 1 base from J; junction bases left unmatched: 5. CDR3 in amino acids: CASSRGQLSYEQYF. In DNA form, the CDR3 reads TGTGCCAGCAGCCGGGGACAGCTTTCCTACGAGCAGTACTTC.

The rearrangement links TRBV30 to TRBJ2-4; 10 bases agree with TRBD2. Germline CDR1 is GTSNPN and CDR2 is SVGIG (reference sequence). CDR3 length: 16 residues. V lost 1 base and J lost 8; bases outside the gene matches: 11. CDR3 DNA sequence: TGTGCCTGGAGTGGGATAGGACTAGCGGAAAAGGACATTCAGTACTTC. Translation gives CAWSGIGLAEKDIQYF. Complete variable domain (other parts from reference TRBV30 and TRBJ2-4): SQTIHQWPATLVQPVGSPLSLECTVEGTSNPNLYWYRQAAGRGLQLLFYSVGIGQISSEVPQNLSASRPQDRQFILSSKKLLLSDSGFYLCAWSGIGLAEKDIQYFGAGTRLSVL.